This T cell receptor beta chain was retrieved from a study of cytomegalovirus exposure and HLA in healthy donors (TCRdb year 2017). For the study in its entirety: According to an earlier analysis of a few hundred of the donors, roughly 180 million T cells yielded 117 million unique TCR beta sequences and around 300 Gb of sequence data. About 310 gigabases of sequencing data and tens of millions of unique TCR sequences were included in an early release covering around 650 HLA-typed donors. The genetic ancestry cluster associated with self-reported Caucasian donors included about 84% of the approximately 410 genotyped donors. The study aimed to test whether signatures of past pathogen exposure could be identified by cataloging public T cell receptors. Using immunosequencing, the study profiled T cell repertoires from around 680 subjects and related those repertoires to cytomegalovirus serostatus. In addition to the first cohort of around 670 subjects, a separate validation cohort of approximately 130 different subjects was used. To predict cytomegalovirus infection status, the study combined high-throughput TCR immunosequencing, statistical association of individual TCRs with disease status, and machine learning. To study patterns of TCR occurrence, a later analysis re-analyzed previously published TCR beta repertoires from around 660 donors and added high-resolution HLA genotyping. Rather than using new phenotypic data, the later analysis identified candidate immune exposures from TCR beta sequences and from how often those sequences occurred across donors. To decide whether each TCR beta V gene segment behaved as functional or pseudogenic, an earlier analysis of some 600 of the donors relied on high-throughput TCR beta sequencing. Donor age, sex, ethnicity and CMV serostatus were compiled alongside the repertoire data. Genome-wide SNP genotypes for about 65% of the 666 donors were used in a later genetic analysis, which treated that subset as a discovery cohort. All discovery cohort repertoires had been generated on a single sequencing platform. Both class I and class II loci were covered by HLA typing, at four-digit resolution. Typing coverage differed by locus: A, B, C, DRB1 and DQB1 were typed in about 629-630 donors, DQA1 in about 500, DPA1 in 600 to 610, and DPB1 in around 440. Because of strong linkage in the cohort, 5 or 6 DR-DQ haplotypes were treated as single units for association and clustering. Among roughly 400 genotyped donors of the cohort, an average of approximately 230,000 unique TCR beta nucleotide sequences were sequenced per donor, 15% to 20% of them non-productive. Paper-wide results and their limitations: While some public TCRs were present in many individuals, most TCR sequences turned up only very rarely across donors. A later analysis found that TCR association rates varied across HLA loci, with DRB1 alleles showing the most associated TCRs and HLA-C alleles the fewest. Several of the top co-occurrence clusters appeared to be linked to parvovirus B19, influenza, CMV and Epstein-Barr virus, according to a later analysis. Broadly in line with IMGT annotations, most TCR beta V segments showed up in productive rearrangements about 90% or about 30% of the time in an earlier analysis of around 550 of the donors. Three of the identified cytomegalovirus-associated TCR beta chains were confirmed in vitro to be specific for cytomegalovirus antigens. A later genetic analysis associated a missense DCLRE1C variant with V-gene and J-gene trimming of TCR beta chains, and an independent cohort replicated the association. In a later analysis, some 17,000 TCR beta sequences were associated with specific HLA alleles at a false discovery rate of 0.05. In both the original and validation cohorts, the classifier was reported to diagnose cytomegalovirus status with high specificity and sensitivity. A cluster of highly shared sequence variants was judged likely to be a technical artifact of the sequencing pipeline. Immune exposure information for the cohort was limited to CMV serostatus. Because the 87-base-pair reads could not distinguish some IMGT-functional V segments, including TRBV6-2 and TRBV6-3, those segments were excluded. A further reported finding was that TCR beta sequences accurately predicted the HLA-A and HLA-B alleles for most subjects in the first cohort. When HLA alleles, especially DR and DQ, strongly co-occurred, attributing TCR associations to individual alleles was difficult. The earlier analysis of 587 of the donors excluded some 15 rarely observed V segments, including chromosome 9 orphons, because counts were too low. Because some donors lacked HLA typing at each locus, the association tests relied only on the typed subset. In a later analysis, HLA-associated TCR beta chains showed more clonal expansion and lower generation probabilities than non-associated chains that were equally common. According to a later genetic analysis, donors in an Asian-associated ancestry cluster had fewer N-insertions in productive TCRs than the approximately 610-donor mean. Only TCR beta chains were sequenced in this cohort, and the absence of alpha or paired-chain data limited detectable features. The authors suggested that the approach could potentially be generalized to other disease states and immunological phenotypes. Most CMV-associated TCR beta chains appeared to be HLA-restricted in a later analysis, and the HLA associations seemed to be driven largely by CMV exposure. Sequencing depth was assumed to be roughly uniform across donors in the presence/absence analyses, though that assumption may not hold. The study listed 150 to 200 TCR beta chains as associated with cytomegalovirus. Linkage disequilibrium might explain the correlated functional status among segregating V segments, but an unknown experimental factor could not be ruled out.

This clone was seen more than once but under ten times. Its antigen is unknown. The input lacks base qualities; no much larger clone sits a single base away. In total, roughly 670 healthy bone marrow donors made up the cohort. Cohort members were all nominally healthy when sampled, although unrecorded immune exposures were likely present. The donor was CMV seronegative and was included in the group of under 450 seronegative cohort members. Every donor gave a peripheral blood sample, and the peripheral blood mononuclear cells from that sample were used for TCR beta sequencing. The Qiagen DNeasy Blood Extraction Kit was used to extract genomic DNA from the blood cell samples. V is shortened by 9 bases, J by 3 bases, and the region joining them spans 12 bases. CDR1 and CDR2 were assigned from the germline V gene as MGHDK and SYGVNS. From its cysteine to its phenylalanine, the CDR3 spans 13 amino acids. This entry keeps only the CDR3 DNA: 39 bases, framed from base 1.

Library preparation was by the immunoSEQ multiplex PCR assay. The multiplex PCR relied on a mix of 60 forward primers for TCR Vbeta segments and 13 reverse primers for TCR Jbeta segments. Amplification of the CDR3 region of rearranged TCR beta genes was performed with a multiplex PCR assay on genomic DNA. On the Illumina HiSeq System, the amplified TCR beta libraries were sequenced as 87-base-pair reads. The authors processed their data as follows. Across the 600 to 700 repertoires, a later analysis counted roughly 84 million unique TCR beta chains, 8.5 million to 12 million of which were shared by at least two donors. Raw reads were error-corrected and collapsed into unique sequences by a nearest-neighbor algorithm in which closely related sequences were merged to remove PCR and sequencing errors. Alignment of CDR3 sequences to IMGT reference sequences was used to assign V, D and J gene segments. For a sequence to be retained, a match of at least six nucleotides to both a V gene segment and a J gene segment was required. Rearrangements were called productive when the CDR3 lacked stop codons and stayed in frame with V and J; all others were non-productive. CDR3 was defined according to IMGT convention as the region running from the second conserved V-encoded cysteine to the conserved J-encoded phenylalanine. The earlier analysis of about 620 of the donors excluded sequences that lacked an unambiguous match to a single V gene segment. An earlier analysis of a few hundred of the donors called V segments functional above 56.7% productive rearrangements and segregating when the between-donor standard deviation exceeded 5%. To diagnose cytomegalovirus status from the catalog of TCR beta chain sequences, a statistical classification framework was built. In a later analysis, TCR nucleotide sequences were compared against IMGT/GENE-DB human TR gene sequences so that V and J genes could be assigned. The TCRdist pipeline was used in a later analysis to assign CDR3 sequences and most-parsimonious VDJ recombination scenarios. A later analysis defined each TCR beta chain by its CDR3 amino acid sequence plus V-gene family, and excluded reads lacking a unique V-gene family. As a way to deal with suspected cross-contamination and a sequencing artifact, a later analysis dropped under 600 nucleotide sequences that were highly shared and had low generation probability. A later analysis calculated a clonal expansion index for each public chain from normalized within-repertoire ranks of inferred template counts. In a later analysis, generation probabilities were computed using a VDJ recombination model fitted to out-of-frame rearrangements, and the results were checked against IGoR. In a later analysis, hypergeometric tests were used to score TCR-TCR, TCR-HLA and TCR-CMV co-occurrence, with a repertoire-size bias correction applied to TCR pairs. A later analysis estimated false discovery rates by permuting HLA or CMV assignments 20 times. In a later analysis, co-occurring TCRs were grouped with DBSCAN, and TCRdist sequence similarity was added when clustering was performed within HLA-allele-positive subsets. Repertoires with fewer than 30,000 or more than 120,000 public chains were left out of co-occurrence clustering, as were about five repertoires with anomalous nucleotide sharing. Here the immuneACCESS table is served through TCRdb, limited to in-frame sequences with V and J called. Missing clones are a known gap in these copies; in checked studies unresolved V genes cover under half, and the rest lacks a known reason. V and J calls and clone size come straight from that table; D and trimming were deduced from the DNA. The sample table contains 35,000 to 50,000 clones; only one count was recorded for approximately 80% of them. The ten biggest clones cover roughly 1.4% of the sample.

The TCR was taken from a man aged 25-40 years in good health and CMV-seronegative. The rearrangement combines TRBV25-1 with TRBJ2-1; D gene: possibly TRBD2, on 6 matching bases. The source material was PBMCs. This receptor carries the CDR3 CARGGEDYNEQFF. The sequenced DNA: TGTGCCAGAGGCGGGGAGGACTACAATGAGCAGTTCTTC.